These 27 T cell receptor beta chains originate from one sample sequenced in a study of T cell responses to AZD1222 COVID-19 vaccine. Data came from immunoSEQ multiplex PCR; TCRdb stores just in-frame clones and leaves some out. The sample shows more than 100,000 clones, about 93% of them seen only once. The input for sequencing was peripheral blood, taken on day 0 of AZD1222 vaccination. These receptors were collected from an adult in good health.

CDR3 DNA: TGTGCCAGCTCGTCTAGGACAGATACGCAGTATTTT. Translation: CASSSRTDTQYF. The chain carries TRBV27 and TRBJ2-3; no firm D call. V was pared by 8 bases and J by 3 bases, with 9 bases between. This CDR3 region has 12 residues. CDR1 is MNHEY, CDR2 SMNVEV, per germline (reference sequence).

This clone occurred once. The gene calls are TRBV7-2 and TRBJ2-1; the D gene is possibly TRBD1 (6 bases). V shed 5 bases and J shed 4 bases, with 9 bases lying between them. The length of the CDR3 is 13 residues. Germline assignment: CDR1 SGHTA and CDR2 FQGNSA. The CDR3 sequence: CASSRDKYNEQFF. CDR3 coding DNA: TGTGCCAGCAGCCGGGACAAGTACAATGAGCAGTTCTTC.

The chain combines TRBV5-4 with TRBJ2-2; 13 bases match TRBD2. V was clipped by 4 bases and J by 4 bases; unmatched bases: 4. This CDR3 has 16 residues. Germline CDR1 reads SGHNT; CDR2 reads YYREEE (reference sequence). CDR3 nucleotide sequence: TGTGCCAGCAGCCAGGGACTAGCGGGATCCACCGGGGAGCTGTTTTTT. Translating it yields CASSQGLAGSTGELFF. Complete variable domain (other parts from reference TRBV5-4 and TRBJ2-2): ETGVTQSPTHLIKTRGQQVTLRCSSQSGHNTVSWYQQALGQGPQFIFQYYREEENGRGNFPPRFSGLQFPNYSSELNVNALELDDSALYLCASSQGLAGSTGELFFGEGSRLTVL.

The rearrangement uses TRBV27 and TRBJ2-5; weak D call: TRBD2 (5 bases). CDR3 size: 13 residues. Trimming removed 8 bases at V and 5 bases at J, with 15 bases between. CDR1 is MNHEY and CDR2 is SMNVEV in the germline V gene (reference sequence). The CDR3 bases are TGTGCCAGCCGGACTTCCGATACGGAGACCCAGTACTTC. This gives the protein CASRTSDTETQYF.

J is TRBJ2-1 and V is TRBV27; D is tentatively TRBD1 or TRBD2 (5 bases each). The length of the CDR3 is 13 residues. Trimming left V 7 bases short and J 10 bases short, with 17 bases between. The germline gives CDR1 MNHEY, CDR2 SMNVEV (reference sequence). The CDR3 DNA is TGTGCCAGCACTGGGGCGAAAAGAGGGGAGCAGTTCTTC. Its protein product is CASTGAKRGEQFF.

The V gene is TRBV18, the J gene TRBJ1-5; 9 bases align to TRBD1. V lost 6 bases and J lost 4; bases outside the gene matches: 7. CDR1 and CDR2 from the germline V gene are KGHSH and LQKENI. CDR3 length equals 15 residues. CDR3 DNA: TGTGCCAGCTCTCCCGACAGGGGGAGGAATCAGCCCCAGCATTTT. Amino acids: CASSPDRGRNQPQHF.

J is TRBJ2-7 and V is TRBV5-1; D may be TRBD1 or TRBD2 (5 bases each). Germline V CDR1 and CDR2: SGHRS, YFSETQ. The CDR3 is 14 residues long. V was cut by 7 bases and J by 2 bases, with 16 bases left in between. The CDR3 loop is CASAPGDGAYEQYF. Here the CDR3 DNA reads TGCGCCAGCGCCCCCGGGGACGGGGCCTACGAGCAGTACTTC.

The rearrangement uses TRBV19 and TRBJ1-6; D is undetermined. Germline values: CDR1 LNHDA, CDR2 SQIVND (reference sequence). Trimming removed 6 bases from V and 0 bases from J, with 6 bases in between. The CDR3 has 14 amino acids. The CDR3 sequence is CASRQSSYNSPLHF. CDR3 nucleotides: TGTGCCAGTAGGCAGAGCTCCTATAATTCACCCCTCCACTTT.

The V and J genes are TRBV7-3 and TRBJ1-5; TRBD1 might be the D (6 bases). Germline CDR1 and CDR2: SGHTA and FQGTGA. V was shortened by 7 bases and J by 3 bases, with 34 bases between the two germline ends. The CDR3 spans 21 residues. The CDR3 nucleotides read TGTGCCAGCAAATCACCGGGCTGGGCAGGGGAAAAGGGGTCCCACAATCAGCCCCAGCATTTT. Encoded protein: CASKSPGWAGEKGSHNQPQHF.

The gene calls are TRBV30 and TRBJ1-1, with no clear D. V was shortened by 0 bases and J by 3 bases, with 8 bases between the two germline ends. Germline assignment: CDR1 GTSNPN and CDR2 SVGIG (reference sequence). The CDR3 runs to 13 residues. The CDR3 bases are TGTGCCTGGAGTGTACAGAGGGACACTGAAGCTTTCTTT. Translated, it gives CAWSVQRDTEAFF.

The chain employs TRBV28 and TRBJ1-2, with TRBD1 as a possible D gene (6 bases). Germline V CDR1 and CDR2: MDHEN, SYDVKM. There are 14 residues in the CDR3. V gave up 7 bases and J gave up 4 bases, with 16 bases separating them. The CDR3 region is CASTGGQGSYGYTF. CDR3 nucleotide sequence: TGTGCCAGCACCGGCGGGCAGGGGAGCTATGGCTACACCTTC.

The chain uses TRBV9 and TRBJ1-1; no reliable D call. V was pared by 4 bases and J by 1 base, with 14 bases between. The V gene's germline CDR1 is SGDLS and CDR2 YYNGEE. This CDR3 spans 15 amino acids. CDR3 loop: CASSPHPGKNTEAFF. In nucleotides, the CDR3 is TGTGCCAGCAGCCCTCACCCCGGGAAGAACACTGAAGCTTTCTTT.

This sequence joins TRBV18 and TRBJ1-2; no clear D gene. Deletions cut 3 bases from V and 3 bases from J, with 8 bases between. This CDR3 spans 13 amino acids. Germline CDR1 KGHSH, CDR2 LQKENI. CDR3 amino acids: CASSPGVDYGYTF. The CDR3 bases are TGTGCCAGCTCACCGGGCGTCGACTATGGCTACACCTTC. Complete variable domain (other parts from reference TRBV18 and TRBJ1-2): NAGVMQNPRHLVRRRGQEARLRCSPMKGHSHVYWYRQLPEEGLKFMVYLQKENIIDESGMPKERFSAEFPKEGPSILRIQQVVRGDSAAYFCASSPGVDYGYTFGSGTRLTVV.

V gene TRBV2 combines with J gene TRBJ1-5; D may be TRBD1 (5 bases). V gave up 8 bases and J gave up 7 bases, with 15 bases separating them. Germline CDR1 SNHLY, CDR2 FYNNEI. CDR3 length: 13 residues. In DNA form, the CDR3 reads TGTGCCAGCGGGGGACTCCCGGGACAGCCCCAGCATTTT. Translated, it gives CASGGLPGQPQHF.

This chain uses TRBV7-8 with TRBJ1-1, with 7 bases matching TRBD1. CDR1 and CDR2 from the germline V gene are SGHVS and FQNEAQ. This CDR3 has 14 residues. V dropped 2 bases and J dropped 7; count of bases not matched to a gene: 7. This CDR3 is CASSLRGGVDEAFF. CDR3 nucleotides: TGTGCCAGCAGCTTAAGAGGGGGCGTCGATGAAGCTTTCTTT.

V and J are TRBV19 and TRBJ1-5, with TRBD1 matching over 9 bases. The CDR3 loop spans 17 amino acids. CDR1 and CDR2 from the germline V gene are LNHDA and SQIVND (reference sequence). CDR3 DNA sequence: TGTGCGAGCTGGGACAGGGAAAGGGGGTATAGCAATCAGCCCCAGCATTTT. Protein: CASWDRERGYSNQPQHF.

The DNA for the CDR3 is TGTGCCACCAGCGGCCGGGACGGCAATCAGCCCCAGCATTTT. It translates to CATSGRDGNQPQHF. V usage is TRBV15 and J usage is TRBJ1-5, with D tentatively TRBD1 (5 bases). The germline gives CDR1 LNHNV, CDR2 YYDKDF (reference sequence). This CDR3 comprises 14 residues. Trimming shortened V by 5 bases and J by 2 bases, and 10 bases separated the two germline ends.

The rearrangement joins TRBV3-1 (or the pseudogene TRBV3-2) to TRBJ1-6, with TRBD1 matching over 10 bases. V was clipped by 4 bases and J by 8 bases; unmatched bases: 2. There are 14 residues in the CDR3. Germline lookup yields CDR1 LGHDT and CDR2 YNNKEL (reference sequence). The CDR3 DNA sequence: TGTGCCAGCAGCCTAGGACAGGGGGATTCACCCCTCCACTTT. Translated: CASSLGQGDSPLHF.

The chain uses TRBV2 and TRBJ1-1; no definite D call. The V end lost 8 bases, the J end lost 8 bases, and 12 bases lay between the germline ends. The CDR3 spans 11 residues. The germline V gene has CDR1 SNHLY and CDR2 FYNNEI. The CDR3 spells CASGRGFEAFF. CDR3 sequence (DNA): TGTGCCAGCGGCCGTGGGTTCGAAGCTTTCTTT.

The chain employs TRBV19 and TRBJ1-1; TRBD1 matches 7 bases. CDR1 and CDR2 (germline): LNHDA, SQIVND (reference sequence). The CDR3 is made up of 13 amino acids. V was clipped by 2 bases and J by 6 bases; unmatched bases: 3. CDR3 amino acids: CASSILQGSEAFF. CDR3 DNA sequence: TGTGCCAGTAGTATACTACAGGGGTCTGAAGCTTTCTTT.

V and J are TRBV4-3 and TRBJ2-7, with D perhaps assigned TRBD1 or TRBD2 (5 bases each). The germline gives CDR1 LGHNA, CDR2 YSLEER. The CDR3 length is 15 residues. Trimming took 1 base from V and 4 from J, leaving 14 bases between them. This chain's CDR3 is CASSQVWGFGYEQYF. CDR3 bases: TGCGCCAGCAGCCAAGTATGGGGGTTTGGTTACGAGCAGTACTTC.

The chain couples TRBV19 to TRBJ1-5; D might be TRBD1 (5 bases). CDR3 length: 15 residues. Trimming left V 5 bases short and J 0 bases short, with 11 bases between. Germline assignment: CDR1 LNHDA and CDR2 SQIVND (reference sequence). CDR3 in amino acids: CASSSQGYSNQPQHF. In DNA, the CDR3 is TGTGCCAGTAGTTCTCAGGGATATAGCAATCAGCCCCAGCATTTT.

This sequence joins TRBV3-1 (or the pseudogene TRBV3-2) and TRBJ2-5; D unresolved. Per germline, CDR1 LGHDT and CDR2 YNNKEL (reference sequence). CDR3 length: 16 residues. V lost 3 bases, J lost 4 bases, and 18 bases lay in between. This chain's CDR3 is CASSQYQGGGRETQYF. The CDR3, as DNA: TGTGCCAGCAGCCAGTATCAAGGCGGCGGTCGAGAGACCCAGTACTTC.

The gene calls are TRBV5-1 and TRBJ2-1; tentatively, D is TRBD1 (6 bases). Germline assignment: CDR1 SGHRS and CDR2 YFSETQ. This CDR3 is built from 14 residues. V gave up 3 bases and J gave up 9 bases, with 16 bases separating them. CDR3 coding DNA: TGCGCCAGCAGCTCGCAGGGGAATGAGGGTGAGCAGTTCTTC. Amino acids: CASSSQGNEGEQFF.

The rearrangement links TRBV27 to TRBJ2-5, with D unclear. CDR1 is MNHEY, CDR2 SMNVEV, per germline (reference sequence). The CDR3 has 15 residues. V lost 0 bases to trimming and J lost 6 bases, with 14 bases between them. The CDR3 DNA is TGTGCCAGCAGTTTATCGGAAAACTACCCGAAGACCCAGTACTTC. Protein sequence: CASSLSENYPKTQYF.

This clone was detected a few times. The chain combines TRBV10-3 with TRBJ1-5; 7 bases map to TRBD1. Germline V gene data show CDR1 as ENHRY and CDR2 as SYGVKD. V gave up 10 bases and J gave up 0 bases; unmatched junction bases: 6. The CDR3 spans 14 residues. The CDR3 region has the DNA TGTGCCAGCGATACAGGGGATAGCAATCAGCCCCAGCATTTT. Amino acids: CASDTGDSNQPQHF.

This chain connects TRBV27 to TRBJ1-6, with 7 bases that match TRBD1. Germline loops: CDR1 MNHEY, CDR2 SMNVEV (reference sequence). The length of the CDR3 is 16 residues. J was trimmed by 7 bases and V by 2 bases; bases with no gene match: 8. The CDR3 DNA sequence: TGTGCCAGCAGTTTAGCCTCCCAGGGGGGGAATTCACCCCTCCACTTT. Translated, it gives CASSLASQGGNSPLHF.